This T cell receptor (beta chain) comes out of a study of shared clonotypes between healthy human individuals. CD45RO-negative, CCR7-selected cells formed the naive CD8 fraction, which excluded terminally differentiated effector memory CD45RA+ cells. Healthy HIV-negative adults with no recent acute infections or vaccinations were recruited as donors. This CDR3 contains 16 residues. Germline assignment: CDR1 SGHDT and CDR2 YYEEEE. Trimming removed 4 bases at V and 4 bases at J, with 20 bases between. The assay was immunoSEQ multiplex PCR, and TCRdb's table has in-frame clones only and misses some. The sample yields about 2 million clones, about 94% seen once.

The chain has TRBV5-6 and TRBJ1-2; D gene uncertain. The clonotype was recovered from a man younger than 35 in good health. Sequencing input: naive CD8+ T cells sorted from blood. CDR3: CASSIRERVVSYGYTF. DNA of the CDR3: TGTGCCAGCAGCATTCGGGAAAGGGTGGTCAGCTATGGCTACACCTTC.